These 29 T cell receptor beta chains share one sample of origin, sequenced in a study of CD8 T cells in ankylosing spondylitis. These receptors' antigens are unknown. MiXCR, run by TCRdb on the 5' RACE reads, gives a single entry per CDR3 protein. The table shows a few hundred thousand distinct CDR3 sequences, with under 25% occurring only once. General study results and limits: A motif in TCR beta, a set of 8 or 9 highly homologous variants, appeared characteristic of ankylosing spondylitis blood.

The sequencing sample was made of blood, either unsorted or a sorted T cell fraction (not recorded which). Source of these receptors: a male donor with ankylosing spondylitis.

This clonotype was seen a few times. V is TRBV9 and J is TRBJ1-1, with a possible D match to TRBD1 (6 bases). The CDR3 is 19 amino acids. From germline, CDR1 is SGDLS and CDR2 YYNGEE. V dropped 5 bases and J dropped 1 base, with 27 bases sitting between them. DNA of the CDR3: TGTGCCAGCAGGCCCGGGGCAGGGGCGAACTTGGGGAGGAACACTGAAGCTTTCTTT. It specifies CASRPGAGANLGRNTEAFF.

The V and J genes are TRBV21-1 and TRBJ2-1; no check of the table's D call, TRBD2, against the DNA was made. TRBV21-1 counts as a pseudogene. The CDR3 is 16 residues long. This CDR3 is CASSKPTSGRANEQFF. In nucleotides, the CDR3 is TGTGCCAGCAGCAAACCGACTAGCGGGAGGGCGAATGAGCAGTTCTTC.

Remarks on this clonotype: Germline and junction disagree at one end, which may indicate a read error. CDR3 DNA sequence: TGTGCCAGCAGCTTGGTACTAGCCTACACCCGGGAGCTGTTTTTT. It translates to CASSLVLAYTRELFF. The V call is TRBV5-5, the J call TRBJ2-2; perhaps TRBD2 as D (6 bases). Germline values: CDR1 SGHKS, CDR2 YYEKEE (reference sequence). This CDR3 is 15 amino acids long.

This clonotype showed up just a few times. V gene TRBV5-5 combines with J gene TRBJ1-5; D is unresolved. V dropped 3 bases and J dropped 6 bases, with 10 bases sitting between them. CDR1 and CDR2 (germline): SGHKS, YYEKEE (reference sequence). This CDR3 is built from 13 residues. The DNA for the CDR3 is TGTGCCAGCAGCTGGGAGCGAGGTCAGCCCCAGCATTTT. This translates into CASSWERGQPQHF.

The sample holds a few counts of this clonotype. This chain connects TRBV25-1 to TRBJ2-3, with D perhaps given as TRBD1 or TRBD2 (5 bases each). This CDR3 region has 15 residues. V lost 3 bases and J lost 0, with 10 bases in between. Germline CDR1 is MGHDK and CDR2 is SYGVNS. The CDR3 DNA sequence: TGTGCCAGCAGTGATAGTGGGGGAAGCACAGATACGCAGTATTTT. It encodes CASSDSGGSTDTQYF.

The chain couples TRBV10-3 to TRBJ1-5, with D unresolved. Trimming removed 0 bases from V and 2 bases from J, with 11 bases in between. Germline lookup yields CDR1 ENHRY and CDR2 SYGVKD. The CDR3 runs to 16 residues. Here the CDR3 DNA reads TGTGCCATCAGTGAGTCAACGGGATCCGGCAATCAGCCCCAGCATTTT. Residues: CAISESTGSGNQPQHF.

CDR3 protein: CASSSSSDPEGQEKLFF. The DNA of the CDR3 is TGTGCCAGCAGTTCTTCCTCCGATCCGGAGGGGCAAGAAAAACTGTTTTTT. V gene TRBV6-5 combines with J gene TRBJ1-4; tentative D call: TRBD1 (5 bases). V gave up 4 bases and J gave up 8 bases, with 23 bases separating them. Germline V CDR1 and CDR2: MNHEY, SVGAGI. The CDR3 consists of 17 residues.

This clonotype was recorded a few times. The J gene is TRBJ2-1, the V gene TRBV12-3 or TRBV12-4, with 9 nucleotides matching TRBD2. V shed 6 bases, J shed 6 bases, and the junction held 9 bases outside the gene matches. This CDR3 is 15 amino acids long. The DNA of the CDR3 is TGTGCCAGCAGCCAGGCGGGAGGGGGGTCCAATGAGCAGTTCTTC. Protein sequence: CASSQAGGGSNEQFF.

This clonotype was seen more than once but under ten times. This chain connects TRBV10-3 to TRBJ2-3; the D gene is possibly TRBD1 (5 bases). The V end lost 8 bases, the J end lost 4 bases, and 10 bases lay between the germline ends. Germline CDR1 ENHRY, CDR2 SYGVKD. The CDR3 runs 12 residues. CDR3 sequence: CAIGQGADTQYF. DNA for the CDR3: TGTGCCATCGGTCAGGGCGCAGATACGCAGTATTTT.

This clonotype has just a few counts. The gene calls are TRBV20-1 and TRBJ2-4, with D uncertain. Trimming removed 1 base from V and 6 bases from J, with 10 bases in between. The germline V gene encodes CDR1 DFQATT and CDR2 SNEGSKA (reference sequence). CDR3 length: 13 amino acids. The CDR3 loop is CSARGHDGNIQYF. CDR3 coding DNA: TGCAGTGCTAGAGGACACGACGGAAACATTCAGTACTTC.

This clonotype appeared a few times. CDR3 nucleotide sequence: TGTGCCAGCAGTTTGGGGATCCCTGCCGAAGCTTTCTTT. Its protein is CASSLGIPAEAFF. The J gene is TRBJ1-1, the V gene TRBV12-3 or TRBV12-4; D ambiguous. Trimming took 3 bases from V and 8 from J, leaving 13 bases between them. CDR3 length equals 13 residues.

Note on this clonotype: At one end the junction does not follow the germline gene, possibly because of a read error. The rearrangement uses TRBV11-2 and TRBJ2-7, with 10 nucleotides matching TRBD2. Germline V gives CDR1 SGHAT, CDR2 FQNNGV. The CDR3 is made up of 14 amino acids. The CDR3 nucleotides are TGTGCCAGCAGCTATCTAGCGGGAGACGGCGAGCAGTGCTTC. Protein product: CASSYLAGDGEQCF.

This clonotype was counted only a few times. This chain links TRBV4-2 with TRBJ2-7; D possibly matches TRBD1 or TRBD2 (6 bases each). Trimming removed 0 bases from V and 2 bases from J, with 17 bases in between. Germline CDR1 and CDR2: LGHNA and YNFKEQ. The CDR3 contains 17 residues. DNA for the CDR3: TGTGCCAGCAGCCAAGATGGAGGGCGGGACAACGCCTACGAGCAGTACTTC. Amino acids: CASSQDGGRDNAYEQYF.

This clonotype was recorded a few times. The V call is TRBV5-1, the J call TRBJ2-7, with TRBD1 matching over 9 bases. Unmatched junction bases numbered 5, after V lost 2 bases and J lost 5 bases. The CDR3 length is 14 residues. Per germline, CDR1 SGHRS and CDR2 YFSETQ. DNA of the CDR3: TGCGCCAGCAGCTTACGACAGGGGGTCCACGAGCAGTACTTC. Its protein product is CASSLRQGVHEQYF.

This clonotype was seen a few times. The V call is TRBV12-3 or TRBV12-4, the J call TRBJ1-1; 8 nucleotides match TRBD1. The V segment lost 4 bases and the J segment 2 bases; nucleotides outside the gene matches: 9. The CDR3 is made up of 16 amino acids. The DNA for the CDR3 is TGTGCCAGCAGTTCCCGGGACAGGAGATTTAACACTGAAGCTTTCTTT. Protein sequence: CASSSRDRRFNTEAFF.

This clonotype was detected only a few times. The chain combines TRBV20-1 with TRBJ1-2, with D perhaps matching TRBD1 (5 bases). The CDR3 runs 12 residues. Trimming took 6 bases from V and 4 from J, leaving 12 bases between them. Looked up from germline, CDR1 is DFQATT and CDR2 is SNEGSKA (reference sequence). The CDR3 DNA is TGCAGTGCCCAGGGTCAGGCCTATGGCTACACCTTC. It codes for CSAQGQAYGYTF.

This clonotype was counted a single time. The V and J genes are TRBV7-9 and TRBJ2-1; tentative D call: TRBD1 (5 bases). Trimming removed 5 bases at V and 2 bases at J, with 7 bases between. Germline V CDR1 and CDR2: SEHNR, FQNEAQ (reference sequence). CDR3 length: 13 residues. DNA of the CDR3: TGTGCCAGCAGCGGCAGGGCCTACAATGAGCAGTTCTTC. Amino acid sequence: CASSGRAYNEQFF.

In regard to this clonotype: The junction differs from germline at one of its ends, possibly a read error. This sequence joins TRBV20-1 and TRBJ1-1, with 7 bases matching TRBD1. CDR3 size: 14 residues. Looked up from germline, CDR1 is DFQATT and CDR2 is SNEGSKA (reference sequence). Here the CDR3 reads CSAMDRPMNTEASF. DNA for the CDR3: TGCAGTGCGATGGACAGGCCGATGAACACTGAAGCTTCCTTT.

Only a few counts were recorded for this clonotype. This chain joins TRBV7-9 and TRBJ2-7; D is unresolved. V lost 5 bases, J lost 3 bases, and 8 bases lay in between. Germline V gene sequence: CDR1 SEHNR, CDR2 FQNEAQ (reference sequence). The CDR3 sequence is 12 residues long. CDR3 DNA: TGTGCCAGCAGCGCTTTCGGCTACGAGCAGTACTTC. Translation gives CASSAFGYEQYF.

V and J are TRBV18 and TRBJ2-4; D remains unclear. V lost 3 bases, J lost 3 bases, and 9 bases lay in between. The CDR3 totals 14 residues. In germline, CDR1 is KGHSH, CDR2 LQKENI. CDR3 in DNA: TGTGCCAGCTCACCTTCGACAAGCAAAAACATTCAGTACTTC. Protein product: CASSPSTSKNIQYF.

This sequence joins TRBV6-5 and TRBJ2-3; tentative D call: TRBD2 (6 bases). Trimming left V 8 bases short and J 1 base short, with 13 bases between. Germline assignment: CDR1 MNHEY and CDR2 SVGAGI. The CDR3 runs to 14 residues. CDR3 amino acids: CASRLAARTDTQYF. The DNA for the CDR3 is TGTGCCAGCCGTTTAGCGGCCCGCACAGATACGCAGTATTTT.

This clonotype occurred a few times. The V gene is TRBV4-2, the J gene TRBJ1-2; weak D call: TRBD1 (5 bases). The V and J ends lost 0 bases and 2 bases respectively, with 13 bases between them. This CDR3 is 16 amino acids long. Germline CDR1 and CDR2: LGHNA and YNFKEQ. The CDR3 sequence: CASSQDPSEGNYGYTF. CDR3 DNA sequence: TGTGCCAGCAGCCAAGACCCATCGGAGGGGAACTATGGCTACACCTTC.

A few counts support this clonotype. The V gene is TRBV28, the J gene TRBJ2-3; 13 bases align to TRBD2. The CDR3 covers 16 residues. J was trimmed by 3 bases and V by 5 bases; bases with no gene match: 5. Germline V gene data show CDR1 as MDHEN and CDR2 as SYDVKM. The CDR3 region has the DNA TGTGCCAGCAGTACCGGGACTAGCGGGAAGACAGATACGCAGTATTTT. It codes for CASSTGTSGKTDTQYF.

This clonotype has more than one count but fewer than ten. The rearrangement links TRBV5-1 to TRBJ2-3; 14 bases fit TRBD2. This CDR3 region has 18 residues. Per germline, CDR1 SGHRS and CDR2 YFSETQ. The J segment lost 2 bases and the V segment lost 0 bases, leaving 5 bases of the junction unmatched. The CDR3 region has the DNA TGCGCCAGCAGCTTGGGGCCGGGACTAGCGGGAGACACAGATACGCAGTATTTT. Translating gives CASSLGPGLAGDTDTQYF.

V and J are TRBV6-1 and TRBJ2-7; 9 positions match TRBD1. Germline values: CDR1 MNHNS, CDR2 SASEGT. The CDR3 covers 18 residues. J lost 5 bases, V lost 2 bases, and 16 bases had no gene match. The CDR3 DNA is TGTGCCAGCAGTGAACTATTGGGACAGGGATTGGGGCCGAACGAGCAGTACTTC. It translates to CASSELLGQGLGPNEQYF.

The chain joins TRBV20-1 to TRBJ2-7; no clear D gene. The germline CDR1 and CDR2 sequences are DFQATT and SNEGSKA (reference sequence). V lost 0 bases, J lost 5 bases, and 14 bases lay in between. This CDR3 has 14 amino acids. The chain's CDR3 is CSARDLARLHEQYF. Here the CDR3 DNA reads TGCAGTGCTAGAGATCTGGCCAGGCTTCACGAGCAGTACTTC.

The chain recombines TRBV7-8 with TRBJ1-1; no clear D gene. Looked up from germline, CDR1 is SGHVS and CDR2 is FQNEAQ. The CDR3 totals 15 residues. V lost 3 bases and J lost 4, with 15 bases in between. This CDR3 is CASSFSQVFGTEAFF. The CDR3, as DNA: TGTGCCAGCAGCTTCTCTCAGGTGTTTGGCACTGAAGCTTTCTTT. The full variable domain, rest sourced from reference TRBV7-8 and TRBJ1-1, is GAGVSQSPRYKVAKRGQDVALRCDPISGHVSLFWYQQALGQGPEFLTYFQNEAQLDKSGLPSDRFFAERPEGSVSTLKIQRTQQEDSAVYLCASSFSQVFGTEAFFGQGTRLTVV.

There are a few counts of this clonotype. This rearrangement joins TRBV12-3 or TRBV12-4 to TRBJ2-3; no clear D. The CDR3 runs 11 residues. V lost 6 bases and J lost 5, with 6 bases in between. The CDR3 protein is CASRTIDTQYF. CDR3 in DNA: TGTGCCAGCAGAACAATAGATACGCAGTATTTT.

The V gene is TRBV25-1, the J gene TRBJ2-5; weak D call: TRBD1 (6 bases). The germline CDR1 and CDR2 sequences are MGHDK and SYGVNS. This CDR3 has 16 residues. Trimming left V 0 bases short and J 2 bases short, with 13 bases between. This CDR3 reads CASSEYKGTQQETQYF. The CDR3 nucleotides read TGTGCCAGCAGTGAATATAAGGGGACACAGCAAGAGACCCAGTACTTC.